The source of this TCR beta chain is a study of blood T cell repertoires in COVID-19 (dated by TCRdb to about 2020). At the level of the whole study: The collaborator samples originated in the United States, Italy and Spain and spanned the acute and convalescent phases of COVID-19. The material from the prospective study consisted of cDNA or gDNA derived from T cells, B-cell-depleted T cells, or PBMCs. The dataset comprised deeply sampled blood TCRbeta repertoires from subjects exposed to, actively infected with, or recovered from COVID-19. The repertoires were released in a freely available public database meant as a resource for research on the immune response to SARS-CoV-2. The samples were drawn from two sources: the first 160 participants of the ongoing ImmuneRACE study, and 950 to 1,500 subjects contributed by 6 global collaborators. Nearly every sample came with metadata listing a de-identified subject ID, COVID-19 status, age in years and sex. Where available, HLA class I and class II types were obtained from metadata supplied by the sample provider rather than from assay-based typing.

What the authors observed across the whole study: The amount of clinical and demographic metadata varied by source and participant and was provided uncurated.

Participants in the prospective study were aged about 18 to 89 years, lived in about two dozen United States geographic areas, and enrolled through a virtual design. In the prospective study, cohorts were assigned on the basis of participant-reported clinical history obtained from a screening survey and a study questionnaire. ImmuneRACE Cohort 3 recovered participants were defined by two consecutive negative NP/OP PCR tests, healthcare professional clearance, or symptom resolution. Each participant in the prospective study had whole blood, serum and a nasopharyngeal or oropharyngeal swab collected by mobile phlebotomists. Over a roughly 2-month period, participants in the prospective study had the option of providing additional blood draws and questionnaires. Before DNA extraction, prospective study blood samples were shipped either frozen or at room temperature. Remarks on this clone: The specificity of this receptor is unknown. No qualities accompany the bases; no much larger clone lies one base away.

Via the germline V gene (reference sequence), CDR1 is WNHNN and CDR2 SYGVQD. Unmatched junction bases come to 4, with V trimmed by 4 bases and J by 0 bases. The cysteine opens and the phenylalanine closes a CDR3 of 15 amino acids. Of the read, only the CDR3 DNA is kept; its 45 bases are in frame from base 1. The immunoSEQ Assay, a bias-controlled multiplex PCR, was used to amplify TCRbeta CDR3 regions from genomic DNA. In the source study's methods: Within the assay, amplification of reference gene primers was used to estimate how many nucleated cells each sample contained. To quantify the absolute abundance of each unique TCRbeta CDR3 rearrangement, sequence reads were collapsed and filtered. For each sample, productive Simpson clonality was calculated as the square root of Simpson's diversity index across productive rearrangements. Imported from immuneACCESS, the table was reduced by TCRdb to in-frame sequences with V and J called. These copies leave out some clones; in studies compared against another copy, an unresolved V gene accounts for under half, and the cause of the remainder is not known. The V and J calls and clone size are taken from that table; D and trimming were inferred from the DNA. The sample table shows approximately 300,000 clones, and about nine tenths are seen once. Of the sample, over 9.5% is held by the ten largest clones.

Specimen: PBMCs or T cells enriched from blood (not recorded which). The source of this sequence is a young woman who had recovered from COVID-19. The sequence joins TRBV10-1 to TRBJ1-1, and 8 junctional nucleotides match TRBD1. The CDR3 region reads CASSGGTGMNTEAFF. The DNA sequence is TGCGCCAGCAGTGGGGGGACAGGTATGAACACTGAAGCTTTCTTT.